The TCR beta chain under discussion was sequenced for a study of shared clonotypes between healthy human individuals. Naivety among CD8 cells was defined by CD45RO negativity and positive CCR7 selection, thereby excluding terminally differentiated effector memory CD45RA+ cells. Study-wide points: Few donors restricted represented genetic and exposure-history diversity. Larger estimated richness was generally recorded for naive subsets relative to memory subsets.

This clone came up once. Its target is not known. Produced via immunoSEQ multiplex PCR; TCRdb's table is partial and in-frame only. The sample has approximately 2,200,000 clones, about 93% seen once. The sequenced sample was naive CD8+ T cells from PBMCs. This clonotype originated in a man between 18 and 29 years old in good health. Some clones in this sample may be carry-over from other donors' samples.

The CDR3 nucleotides read TGTGCCAGCAGTGGTCGACAGATACCCCTCTACGAGCAGTACTTC. Its translation: CASSGRQIPLYEQYF. V and J are TRBV6-1 and TRBJ2-7; TRBD1 is a possible D gene (5 bases). This CDR3 comprises 15 residues. Germline lookup yields CDR1 MNHNS and CDR2 SASEGT. Between the trimmed V and J ends, which lost 4 bases and 3 bases, there was a span of 16 bases.